This is a list of T cell receptor beta chains from one sample in a study of T cells in Graves' hyperthyroidism and ophthalmopathy. MiXCR, run by TCRdb on the multiplex PCR reads, gives a single entry per CDR3 protein. The table has about 96,000 distinct CDR3 sequences, about 51% seen once. Material: blood. Receptors originate from a woman between 40 and 50 years old with Graves' hyperthyroidism. Both conserved end residues are part of each CDR3. Fields, in order: V gene, CDR3 protein.

TRBV7-1,CASSSGLAGGAKKTQYF
TRBV7-2,CASSPEGGPYEQYF
TRBV10-3,CAISGVVGFQVVLTF
TRBV5-1,CASSRANRNYGELFF
TRBV10-3,CAISPGGDREQYF
TRBV20-1,CSASGTGWGDTQYF
TRBV12-3/TRBV12-4,CATSDRHPGVEETQYF
TRBV6-6,CASSTTTSGTGGELFF
TRBV25-1,CASSASKGQLNTEALF
TRBV4-1,CASSQASPGEQYF
TRBV6-5,CASSQSDRFYEQYF
TRBV9,CASSLRTSEDTQYF
TRBV5-4,CASSLVASSGHEQYF
TRBV19,CASSSRQTSSPQHF
TRBV4-2,CASSQGGAGSTDTQYF
TRBV7-8,CASSSPSPGRQGNCFF
TRBV6-5,CASSSFGTQNNSPLHF
TRBV15,CATSPTKSGASQPQYF
TRBV10-3,CAISPWGGKETQYF
TRBV20-1,CSASPGGGYTGYTF
TRBV29-1,CSAERGTGANVLTF
TRBV9,CASSGNRQGFYGYTF
TRBV5-1,CASSISPGLAFEGDTQYF
TRBV7-2,CASSLRSGHISYEQYF
TRBV29-1,CSAAREGYTF
TRBV12-3/TRBV12-4,CASSPSARGETQYF
TRBV6-1,CASSPYLAGVPDTQYF
TRBV7-9,CASSSNKLGTASGTQYF
TRBV7-9,CASSLRPGTSTGANVLTF
TRBV7-9,CASSLGSYNSPLHF
TRBV9,CASSPGTAETQYF
TRBV6-5,CASSPGMADGYTF
TRBV5-5,CASSLGDPYEQYF
TRBV7-6,CASSLETGGEAFF
TRBV15,CATSSLAGETGELFF
TRBV29-1,CSVVGQGASFYTF
TRBV19,CASALGLAADTQYF
TRBV29-1,CSVGGRETANTEAF
TRBV7-2,CASSQGTGHSYEQYF
TRBV4-2,CASSLQGGASGSCFF
TRBV29-1,CSFGGVGELFF